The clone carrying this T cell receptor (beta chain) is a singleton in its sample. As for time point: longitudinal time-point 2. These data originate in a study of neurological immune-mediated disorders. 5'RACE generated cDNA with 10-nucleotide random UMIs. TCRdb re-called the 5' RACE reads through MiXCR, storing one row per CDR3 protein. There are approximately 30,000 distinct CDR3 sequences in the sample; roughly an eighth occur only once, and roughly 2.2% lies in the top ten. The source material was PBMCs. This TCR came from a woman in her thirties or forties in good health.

The CDR3 DNA is TGTGCCAGTAGTATAATTCCCCAAAGGGGGAACGGGCCCCAGCATTTT. Its translation is CASSIIPQRGNGPQHF. The V call is TRBV19, the J call TRBJ1-5, with TRBD1 as a possible D gene (6 bases). Germline assignment: CDR1 LNHDA and CDR2 SQIVND (reference sequence). The length of the CDR3 is 16 residues. The V gene lost 2 bases and the J gene lost 9 bases, with 20 bases spanning the gap.